The T cell receptor beta chain described here comes from a study of cytomegalovirus exposure and HLA in healthy donors. The donors gave bone marrow, and they were healthy. Findings of the study overall: V- and J-gene trimming of TCR beta was linked (in a later analysis) to a missense DCLRE1C variant. Among the sequence variants, a highly shared cluster was likely an artifact of sequencing. Within an earlier analysis, most TCR beta V segments proved productive either about 87% or about 30% of the time.

PCR involved 60 Vbeta and 13 Jbeta primers. Libraries were prepared by immunoSEQ multiplex PCR; TCRdb keeps only in-frame clonotypes and omits some of them. The data show 100,000 or so clones, with about 70% seen just once and 2.5% to 3.5% held by the top ten. Trimming pared 4 bases from V and 8 bases from J, leaving 9 bases between. This CDR3 spans 11 amino acids. The germline CDR1 and CDR2 sequences are SQVTM and ANQGSEA. This clone was counted only a few times. As yet, its antigen is unknown. This sequence was found in a man aged 25-45 years in good health and CMV-seronegative. The V gene is TRBV29-1, the J gene TRBJ2-1; TRBD2 is a possible D gene (7 bases). Material: PBMCs. CDR3 amino acids: CSVGGGDEQFF. CDR3 bases: TGCAGCGTTGGGGGGGGCGATGAGCAGTTCTTC.